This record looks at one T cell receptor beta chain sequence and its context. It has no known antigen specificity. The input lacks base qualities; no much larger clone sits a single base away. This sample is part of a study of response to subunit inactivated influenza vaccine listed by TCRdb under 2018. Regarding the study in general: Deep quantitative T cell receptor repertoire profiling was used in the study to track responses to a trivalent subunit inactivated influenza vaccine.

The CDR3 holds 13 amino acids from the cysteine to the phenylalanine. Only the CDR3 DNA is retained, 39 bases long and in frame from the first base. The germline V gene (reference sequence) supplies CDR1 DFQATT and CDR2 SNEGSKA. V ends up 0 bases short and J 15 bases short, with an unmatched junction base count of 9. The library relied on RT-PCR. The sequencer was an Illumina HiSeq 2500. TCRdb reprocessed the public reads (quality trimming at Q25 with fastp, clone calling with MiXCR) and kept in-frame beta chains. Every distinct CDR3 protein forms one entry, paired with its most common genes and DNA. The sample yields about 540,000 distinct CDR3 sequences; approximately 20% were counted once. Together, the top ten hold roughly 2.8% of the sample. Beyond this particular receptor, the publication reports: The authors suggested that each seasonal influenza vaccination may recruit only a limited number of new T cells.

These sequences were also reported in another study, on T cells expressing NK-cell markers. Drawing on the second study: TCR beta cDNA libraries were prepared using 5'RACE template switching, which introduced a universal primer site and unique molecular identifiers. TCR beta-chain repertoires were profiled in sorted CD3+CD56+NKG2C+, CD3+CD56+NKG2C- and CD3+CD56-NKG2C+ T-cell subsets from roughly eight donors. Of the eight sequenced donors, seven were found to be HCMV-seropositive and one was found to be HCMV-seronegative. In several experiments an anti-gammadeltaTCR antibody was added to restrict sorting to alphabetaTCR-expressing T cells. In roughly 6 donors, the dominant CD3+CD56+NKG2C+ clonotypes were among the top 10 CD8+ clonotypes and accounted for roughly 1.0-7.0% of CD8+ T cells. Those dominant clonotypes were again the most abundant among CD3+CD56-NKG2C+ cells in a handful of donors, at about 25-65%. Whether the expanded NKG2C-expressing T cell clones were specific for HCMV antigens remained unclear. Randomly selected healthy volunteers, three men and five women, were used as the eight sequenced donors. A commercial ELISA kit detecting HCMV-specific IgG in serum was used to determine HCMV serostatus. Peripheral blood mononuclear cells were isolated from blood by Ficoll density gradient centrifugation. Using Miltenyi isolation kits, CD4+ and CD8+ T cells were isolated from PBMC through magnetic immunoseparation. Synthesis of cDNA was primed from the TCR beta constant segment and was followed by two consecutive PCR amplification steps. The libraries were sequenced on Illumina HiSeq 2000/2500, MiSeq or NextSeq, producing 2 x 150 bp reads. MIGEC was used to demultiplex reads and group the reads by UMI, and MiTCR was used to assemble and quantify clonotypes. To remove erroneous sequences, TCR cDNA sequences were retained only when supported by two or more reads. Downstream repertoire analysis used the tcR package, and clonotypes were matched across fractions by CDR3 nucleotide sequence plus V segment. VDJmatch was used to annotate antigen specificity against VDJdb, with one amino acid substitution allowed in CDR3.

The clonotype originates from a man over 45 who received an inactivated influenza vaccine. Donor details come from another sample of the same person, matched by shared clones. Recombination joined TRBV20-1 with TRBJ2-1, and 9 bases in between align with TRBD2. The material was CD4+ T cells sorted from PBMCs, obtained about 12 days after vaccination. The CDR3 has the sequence CSARDLREGRSFF. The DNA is TGCAGTGCTAGAGATCTGCGGGAGGGCCGGTCGTTCTTC.